This TCR beta chain was recovered during a study of CD8 T cells in ankylosing spondylitis. This clonotype has a handful of counts. This CDR3 region has 13 residues. Trimming took off 0 bases at V and 8 bases at J, with 9 bases between the two ends. CDR1 is SGHRS and CDR2 is YFSETQ in the germline V gene. TCRdb processed the 5' RACE reads anew with MiXCR; each CDR3 protein has one entry. The sample comprises about 340,000 distinct CDR3 sequences, roughly 14% of which are singletons, and approximately 1.1% rests with the top ten. Sequenced material: blood, either unsorted or a sorted T cell fraction (not recorded which). The clonotype originates from a male donor with ankylosing spondylitis or in good health (not recorded which). This sequence joins TRBV5-1 and TRBJ2-1, with D possibly matching TRBD1 (5 bases). This CDR3 reads CASSLDIGDEQFF. For the CDR3, the DNA is TGCGCCAGCAGCTTGGATATAGGGGATGAGCAGTTCTTC.